This T cell receptor beta chain was sequenced during a study of T cell responses to AZD1222 COVID-19 vaccine. General study results and limits: Clonal diversity was possibly underestimated; the donors were predominantly white British and more often female. The study found Spike-specific TCR breadth and depth rose after two AZD1222 doses.

The germline V gene encodes CDR1 SGHTA and CDR2 FQGTGA. V lost 2 bases and J lost 2, with 12 bases in between. The CDR3 is made up of 15 amino acids. Produced via immunoSEQ multiplex PCR; TCRdb's table is partial and in-frame only. In the table there are 95,000 to 100,000 clones, approximately 89% of which are singletons. Concerning this clone: Its antigen is unidentified.

Pooling of second doses given at about 4 or about 12 weeks was done. The chain links TRBV7-3 to TRBJ2-5; possibly TRBD2 for D (5 bases). Here the sequenced sample was peripheral blood, taken 28 days after the second AZD1222 dose. This clonotype was sampled from an adult who received the AZD1222 COVID-19 vaccine. CDR3 sequence reads: CASSLGGDSQETQYF. The DNA of the CDR3 is TGTGCCAGCAGCTTAGGAGGTGACTCACAAGAGACCCAGTACTTC.